The rows below give T cell receptor beta chains drawn from one sample of a study of brain T cells in children with intractable seizures. Profiling relied on immunoSEQ multiplex PCR, and the TCRdb table lists in-frame clones only, not all of them. The data hold a few hundred thousand clones, with more than 85% observed a single time. The sample in question was peripheral blood, obtained about 5 months after surgery. The source is a boy under two years old with tuberous sclerosis and intractable seizures. Both conserved end residues are part of each CDR3.

TRBJ2-1	TRBV3-1/TRBV3-2	CASSQASGRSYNEQFF
TRBJ2-1	TRBV9	CASSASIYNEQFF
TRBJ2-1	TRBV5-1	CASSTEVLAKYNEQFF
TRBJ1-1	TRBV6-6	CASSYLLRNTEAFF
TRBJ1-4	TRBV5-1	CASSPGVRSGEKLFF
TRBJ1-1	TRBV7-9	CASSPTGYTEAFF
TRBJ2-7	TRBV7-9	CASSPWTRTYEQYF
TRBJ2-1	TRBV29-1	CSINSASESSYNEQFF
TRBJ1-1	TRBV12-3/TRBV12-4	CASSPMEATEAFF
TRBJ2-5	TRBV9	CASSTGGRLETQYF
TRBJ1-1	TRBV7-9	CASSLPGQGGAEAFF
TRBJ2-1	TRBV19	CASAYEASGFYNEQFF
TRBJ2-3	TRBV19	CASSQRAGGGTDTQYF
TRBJ2-7	TRBV4-2	CASSPPGGSYEQYF
TRBJ1-1	TRBV24-1	CATRDRGNTEAFF
TRBJ1-2	TRBV19	CASSIDLVTPGSNYGYTF
TRBJ1-1	TRBV9	CASAQDRNTEAFF
TRBJ1-5	TRBV30	CAWSRDSYNQPQHF
TRBJ1-2	TRBV7-8	CASSSRQGVYGYTF
TRBJ1-1	TRBV12-3/TRBV12-4	CASSLVGTDEAFF
TRBJ1-1	TRBV4-1	CASSQDFLGTGNGEAFF
TRBJ2-2	TRBV9	CASSPISATNTGELFF
TRBJ1-6	TRBV6-2/TRBV6-3	CASSYPASPLHF
TRBJ2-1	TRBV3-1/TRBV3-2	CASSRTLAGASYNEQFF
TRBJ2-7	TRBV5-1	CASSLGLAATYEQYF
TRBJ2-3	TRBV20-1	CSARVGDTQYF
TRBJ2-5	TRBV30	CAWSPSTGTETQYF
TRBJ2-7	TRBV5-4	CASSPQGSHYEQYF
TRBJ2-7	TRBV29-1	CSVVSWGTYEQYF
TRBJ2-1	TRBV21-1	CASSKVATGTSGLNEQFF
TRBJ1-1	TRBV19	CASSRGGNTEAFF
TRBJ1-1	TRBV5-4	CASSLSGGMPEAFF
TRBJ1-3	TRBV7-9	CASSRTGIAGNTIYF
TRBJ1-5	TRBV6-5	CASSLYEGHSGPQHF
TRBJ2-5	TRBV2	CASSESGGYQETQYF
TRBJ2-1	TRBV29-1	CSVEWGDSPWEQFF
TRBJ1-1	TRBV15	CATLFKLLNTEAFF
TRBJ2-7	TRBV7-2	CASSDNLGAGEQYF
TRBJ2-1	TRBV11-2	CASSFQRIGEQFF
TRBJ1-1	TRBV24-1	CATRSGWGNTEAFF
TRBJ2-7	TRBV12-3/TRBV12-4	CASSGGSSYEQYF
TRBJ2-4	TRBV10-3	CAISEGKNIQYF
TRBJ1-1	TRBV7-2	CASSLRQGTEAFF
TRBJ2-1	TRBV4-1	CASSQASRGGINEQFF
TRBJ1-1	TRBV15	CATSRDFGRSEAFF
TRBJ1-5	TRBV5-1	CASSWGPQRVGNQPQHF
TRBJ1-2	TRBV6-4	CASSDRSGTGNYGYTF
TRBJ2-5	TRBV7-9	CASSPRTEDQETQYF
TRBJ1-2	TRBV6-2/TRBV6-3	CASSYELLYGYTF
TRBJ2-1	TRBV4-1	CASSHLTLMIYNEQFF
TRBJ1-3	TRBV30	CAWSAGTAGNTIYF
TRBJ2-5	TRBV5-5	CASSLPGHYQETQYF
TRBJ2-7	TRBV2	CASSALIFQTSGSIYEQYF
TRBJ1-2	TRBV25-1	CASSEWSYGYTF